A selection of T cell receptor beta chains follows, all from one sample in a study of cytomegalovirus exposure and HLA in healthy donors. TCRdb's table, derived via immunoSEQ multiplex PCR, lists solely in-frame clones and lacks some. This sample's clone table lists around 53,000 clones. Sequencing used PBMCs. The source of these receptors is a woman under 40 in good health and CMV-seropositive. CDR3s include the opening cysteine and the closing phenylalanine or tryptophan. D genes are given only for firm matches.

v_gene: TRBV7-2; j_gene: TRBJ2-7; d_gene: TRBD2; CDR3nt: TGTGCCAGCAGCTCGACTAGCCTCTTTTCCTACGAGCAGTACTTC; CDR3aa: CASSSTSLFSYEQYF
v_gene: TRBV5-1; j_gene: TRBJ2-7; d_gene: TRBD2; CDR3nt: TGCGCCAGCAGACTAGCGGGAGATCTTTACGAGCAGTACTTC; CDR3aa: CASRLAGDLYEQYF
v_gene: TRBV6-1; j_gene: TRBJ2-5; d_gene: NA; CDR3nt: TGTGCCAGCAGTGACGGAGGGGCCGGACAAGAGACCCAGTACTTC; CDR3aa: CASSDGGAGQETQYF
v_gene: TRBV4-1; j_gene: TRBJ2-5; d_gene: TRBD1; CDR3nt: TGCGCCAGCAGCCAAGACCTGGACAGGGGTACAGAGACCCAGTACTTC; CDR3aa: CASSQDLDRGTETQYF
v_gene: TRBV5-1; j_gene: TRBJ2-7; d_gene: NA; CDR3nt: TGCGCCAGCAGCTCCGCCTATGAACCGGTCGAGCAGTACTTC; CDR3aa: CASSSAYEPVEQYF
v_gene: TRBV9; j_gene: TRBJ1-5; d_gene: NA; CDR3nt: TGTGCCAGCAGCCCCGGGGGGGGGAATCAGCCCCAGCATTTT; CDR3aa: CASSPGGGNQPQHF
v_gene: TRBV7-2; j_gene: TRBJ1-1; d_gene: TRBD1; CDR3nt: TGTGCCAGCAGCTTATTGGGGACAGGAGACACTGAAGCTTTCTTT; CDR3aa: CASSLLGTGDTEAFF
v_gene: TRBV19; j_gene: TRBJ1-2; d_gene: NA; CDR3nt: TGTGCCAGTAGTATAATCGACGCCCCGGGGAACTATGGCTACACCTTC; CDR3aa: CASSIIDAPGNYGYTF
v_gene: TRBV29-1; j_gene: TRBJ2-1; d_gene: TRBD2; CDR3nt: TGCAGCGTTGAACCCATGCGGGGAAATAGACTAGCGGGAGGTAGATACAATGAGCAGTTCTTC; CDR3aa: CSVEPMRGNRLAGGRYNEQFF
v_gene: TRBV19; j_gene: TRBJ2-7; d_gene: TRBD1; CDR3nt: TGTGCCAGTAGTATAAGGCCGGTGGGGACAGGGGGTGTCGAGCAGTACTTC; CDR3aa: CASSIRPVGTGGVEQYF
v_gene: TRBV20-1; j_gene: TRBJ2-7; d_gene: NA; CDR3nt: TGCAGTGCTAAAGGGGCCTACGAGCAGTACTTC; CDR3aa: CSAKGAYEQYF
v_gene: TRBV28; j_gene: TRBJ2-7; d_gene: NA; CDR3nt: TGTGCCAGCAGAATGGCACAATCCTACGAGCAGTACTTC; CDR3aa: CASRMAQSYEQYF
v_gene: TRBV6-4; j_gene: TRBJ2-7; d_gene: TRBD1; CDR3nt: TGTGCCAGCAGTGGTCTAACCTGGGACAGGACCCTTTCCGAGCAGTACTTC; CDR3aa: CASSGLTWDRTLSEQYF
v_gene: TRBV4-1; j_gene: TRBJ2-7; d_gene: TRBD1; CDR3nt: TGCGCCAGCAGCCAAGATCGGGACAGGGGTTTTTACTACGAGCAGTACTTC; CDR3aa: CASSQDRDRGFYYEQYF
v_gene: TRBV30; j_gene: TRBJ2-5; d_gene: TRBD2; CDR3nt: TGTGCCTGGACGGGGGGGTGGGAGACCCAGTACTTC; CDR3aa: CAWTGGWETQYF
v_gene: TRBV2; j_gene: TRBJ1-3; d_gene: NA; CDR3nt: TGTGCCAGCAGAGTTTCACAGGGAAACACCATATATTTT; CDR3aa: CASRVSQGNTIYF
v_gene: TRBV6-5; j_gene: TRBJ2-2; d_gene: TRBD2; CDR3nt: TGTGCCACCGGCGGGGGTCTCGGGACCGGGGAGCTGTTTTTT; CDR3aa: CATGGGLGTGELFF
v_gene: TRBV7-6; j_gene: TRBJ2-1; d_gene: TRBD2; CDR3nt: TGTGCCAGCAGCTTTGTAGCGGGAGACTACAATGAGCAGTTCTTC; CDR3aa: CASSFVAGDYNEQFF
v_gene: TRBV5-4; j_gene: TRBJ1-5; d_gene: NA; CDR3nt: TGTGCCAGCAGCTTGGGGGGGAGGGATCAGCCCCAGCATTTT; CDR3aa: CASSLGGRDQPQHF
v_gene: TRBV19; j_gene: TRBJ2-7; d_gene: NA; CDR3nt: TGTGCCAGTAGTATTCGCGACCGATTAGCTTACGAGCAGTACTTC; CDR3aa: CASSIRDRLAYEQYF
v_gene: TRBV25-1; j_gene: TRBJ1-1; d_gene: NA; CDR3nt: TGTGCCAGCAGTGTTGGAAGAGGAGCTGAAGCTTTCTTT; CDR3aa: CASSVGRGAEAFF
v_gene: TRBV5-1; j_gene: TRBJ2-7; d_gene: TRBD1; CDR3nt: TGCGCCAGCAGCTTGGACAGGGGCGAGCAGTACTTC; CDR3aa: CASSLDRGEQYF
v_gene: TRBV15; j_gene: TRBJ2-7; d_gene: NA; CDR3nt: TGTGCCACCAGCAGAGAATTCATCTACGAGCAGTACTTC; CDR3aa: CATSREFIYEQYF
v_gene: TRBV27; j_gene: TRBJ1-1; d_gene: TRBD1; CDR3nt: TGTGCCAGCAGTGTCACAGGGGGCACTGAAGCTTTCTTT; CDR3aa: CASSVTGGTEAFF
v_gene: TRBV30; j_gene: TRBJ2-3; d_gene: NA; CDR3nt: TGTGCCTGGAAGGGGGTAGCTAGCACAGATACGCAGTATTTT; CDR3aa: CAWKGVASTDTQYF
v_gene: TRBV6-1; j_gene: TRBJ2-7; d_gene: TRBD1; CDR3nt: TGTGCCAGCAGTCCCTACACAGGGGGCACCTACGAGCAGTACTTC; CDR3aa: CASSPYTGGTYEQYF
v_gene: TRBV6-1; j_gene: TRBJ2-7; d_gene: TRBD1; CDR3nt: TGTGCCAGCAGTCCACCCTGGACAGGAGTCTACGAGCAGTACTTC; CDR3aa: CASSPPWTGVYEQYF